Listed here is a single TCR beta chain. This entry belongs to a study of T cell changes during pregnancy in multiple sclerosis. The V end was cut by 0 bases, the J end by 4 bases, with 15 bases between. Germline V gives CDR1 GTSNPN, CDR2 SVGIG (reference sequence). CDR3 size: 15 residues. Using immunoSEQ multiplex PCR, the repertoire was profiled, and TCRdb retains in-frame clones only, with some absent. The sample lists about 50,000 clones; around nine tenths were seen once. Source: CD4+ T cells from peripheral blood mononuclear cells, taken in the second trimester of pregnancy. This sequence joins TRBV30 and TRBJ1-2; possibly TRBD1 for D (5 bases). This TCR came from a female donor with multiple sclerosis, enrolled in a pregnancy study. The CDR3 sequence is CAWSVRGEEVYGYTF. CDR3 nucleotide sequence: TGTGCCTGGAGTGTACGGGGGGAAGAGGTCTATGGCTACACCTTC.